This T cell receptor beta chain was identified during a study of cytomegalovirus exposure and HLA in healthy donors. The CDR3 loop spans 14 amino acids. Trimming pared 3 bases from V and 4 bases from J, leaving 12 bases between. CDR1 and CDR2 (germline): KGHSH, LQKENI. 60 Vbeta and 13 Jbeta primers were used in PCR. TCRdb keeps only in-frame clones here, not all; method: immunoSEQ multiplex PCR. Here the sample spans roughly 97,000 clones, around 80% being singletons. The sequenced material came from PBMCs. The TCR was taken from a man aged 40-49 years in good health and CMV-seropositive. The rearrangement uses TRBV18 and TRBJ1-1; TRBD1 is a possible D gene (5 bases). DNA of the CDR3: TGTGCCAGCTCACCCGAGACAGCTTTCACTGAAGCTTTCTTT. Protein product: CASSPETAFTEAFF.